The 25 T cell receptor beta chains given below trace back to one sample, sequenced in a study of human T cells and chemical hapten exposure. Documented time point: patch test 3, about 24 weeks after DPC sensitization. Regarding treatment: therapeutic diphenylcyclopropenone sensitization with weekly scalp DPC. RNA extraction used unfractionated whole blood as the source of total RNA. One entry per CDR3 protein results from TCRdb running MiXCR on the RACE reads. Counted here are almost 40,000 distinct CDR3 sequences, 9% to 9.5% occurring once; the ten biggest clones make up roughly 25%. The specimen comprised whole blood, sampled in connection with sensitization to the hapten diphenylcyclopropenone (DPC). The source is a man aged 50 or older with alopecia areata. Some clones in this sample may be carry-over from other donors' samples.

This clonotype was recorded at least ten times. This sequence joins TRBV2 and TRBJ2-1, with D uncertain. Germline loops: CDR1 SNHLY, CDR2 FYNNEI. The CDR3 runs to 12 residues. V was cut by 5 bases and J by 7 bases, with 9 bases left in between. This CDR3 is CASSNEDNEQFF. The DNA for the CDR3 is TGTGCCAGCAGTAACGAAGATAATGAGCAGTTCTTC.

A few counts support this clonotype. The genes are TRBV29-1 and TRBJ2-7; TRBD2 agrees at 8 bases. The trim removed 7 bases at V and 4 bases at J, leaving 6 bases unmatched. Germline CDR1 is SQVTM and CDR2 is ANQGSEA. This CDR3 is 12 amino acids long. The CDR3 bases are TGCAGCGCCGGGACTAGTAAGTACGAGCAGTACTTC. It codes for CSAGTSKYEQYF.

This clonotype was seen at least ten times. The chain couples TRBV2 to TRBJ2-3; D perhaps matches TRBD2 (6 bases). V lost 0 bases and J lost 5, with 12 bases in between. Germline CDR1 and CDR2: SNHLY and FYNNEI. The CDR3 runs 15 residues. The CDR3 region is CASSEARGPKDTQYF. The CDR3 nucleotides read TGTGCCAGCAGTGAAGCGCGGGGCCCGAAAGATACGCAGTATTTT.

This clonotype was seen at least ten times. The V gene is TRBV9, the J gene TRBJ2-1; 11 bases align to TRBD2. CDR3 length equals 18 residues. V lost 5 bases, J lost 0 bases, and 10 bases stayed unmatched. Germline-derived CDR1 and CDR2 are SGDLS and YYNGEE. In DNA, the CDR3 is TGTGCCAGCAGACCGGGACTAGCGGAGGCCGGCTCCTACAATGAGCAGTTCTTC. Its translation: CASRPGLAEAGSYNEQFF.

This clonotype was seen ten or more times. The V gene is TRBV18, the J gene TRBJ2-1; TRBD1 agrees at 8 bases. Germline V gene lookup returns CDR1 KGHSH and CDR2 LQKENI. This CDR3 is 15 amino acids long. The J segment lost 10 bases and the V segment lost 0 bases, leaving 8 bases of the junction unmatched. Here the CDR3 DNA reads TGTGCCAGCTCACCACCGTCCAGGGGGCTTAACGAGCAGTTCTTC. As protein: CASSPPSRGLNEQFF.

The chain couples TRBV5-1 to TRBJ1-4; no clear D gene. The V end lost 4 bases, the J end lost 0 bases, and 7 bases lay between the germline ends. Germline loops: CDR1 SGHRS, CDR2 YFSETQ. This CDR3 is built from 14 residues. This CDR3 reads CASSEQPTNEKLFF. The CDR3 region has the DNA TGCGCCAGCAGCGAACAACCAACTAATGAAAAACTGTTTTTT.

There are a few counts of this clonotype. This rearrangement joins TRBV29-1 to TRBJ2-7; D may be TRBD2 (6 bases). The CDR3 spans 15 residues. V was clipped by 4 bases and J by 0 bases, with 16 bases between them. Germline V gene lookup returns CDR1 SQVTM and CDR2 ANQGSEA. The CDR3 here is CSVGAEGRSSYEQYF. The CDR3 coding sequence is TGCAGCGTTGGTGCTGAGGGGAGGAGCTCCTACGAGCAGTACTTC.

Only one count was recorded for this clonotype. CDR3 in amino acids: CASRGLAGTNYF. In nucleotides, the CDR3 is TGTGCCAGCAGAGGACTAGCGGGTACTAACTACTTC. This chain joins TRBV28 and TRBJ2-7; TRBD2 aligns across 11 bases. Trimming at V came to 6 bases and at J to 13 bases, leaving 8 bases not matched to a gene. There are 12 residues in the CDR3. Germline CDR1 MDHEN, CDR2 SYDVKM.

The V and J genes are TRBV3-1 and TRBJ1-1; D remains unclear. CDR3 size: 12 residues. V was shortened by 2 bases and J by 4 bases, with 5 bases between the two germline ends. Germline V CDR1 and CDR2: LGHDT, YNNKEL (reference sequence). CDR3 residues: CASSQPGTEAFF. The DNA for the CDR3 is TGTGCCAGCAGCCAACCGGGCACTGAAGCTTTCTTT.

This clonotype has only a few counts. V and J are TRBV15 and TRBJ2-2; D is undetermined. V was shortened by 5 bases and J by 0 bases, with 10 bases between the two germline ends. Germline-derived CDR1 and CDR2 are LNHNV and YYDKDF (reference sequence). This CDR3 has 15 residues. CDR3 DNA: TGTGCCACCAGCCCAGACTTCGCGAACACCGGGGAGCTGTTTTTT. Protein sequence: CATSPDFANTGELFF.

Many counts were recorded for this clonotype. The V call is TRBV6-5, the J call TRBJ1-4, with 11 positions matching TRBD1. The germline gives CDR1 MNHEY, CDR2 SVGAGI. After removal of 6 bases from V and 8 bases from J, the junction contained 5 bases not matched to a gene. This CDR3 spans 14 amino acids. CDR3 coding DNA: TGTGCCAGCAGCCCGGACAGGGGGCACGAAAAACTGTTTTTT. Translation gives CASSPDRGHEKLFF.

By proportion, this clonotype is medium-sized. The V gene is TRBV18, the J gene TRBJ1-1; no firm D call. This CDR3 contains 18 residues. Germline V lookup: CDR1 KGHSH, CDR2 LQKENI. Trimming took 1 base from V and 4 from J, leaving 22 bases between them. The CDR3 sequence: CASSPQWQSGPAGTEAFF. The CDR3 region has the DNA TGTGCCAGCTCACCACAGTGGCAATCAGGCCCCGCGGGCACTGAAGCTTTCTTT.

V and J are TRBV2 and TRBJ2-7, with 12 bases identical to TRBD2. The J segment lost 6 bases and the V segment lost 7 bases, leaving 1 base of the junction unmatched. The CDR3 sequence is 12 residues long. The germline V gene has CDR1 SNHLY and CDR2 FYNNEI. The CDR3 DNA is TGTGCCAGCAAACTAGCGGGAGGCGAGCAGTACTTC. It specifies CASKLAGGEQYF.

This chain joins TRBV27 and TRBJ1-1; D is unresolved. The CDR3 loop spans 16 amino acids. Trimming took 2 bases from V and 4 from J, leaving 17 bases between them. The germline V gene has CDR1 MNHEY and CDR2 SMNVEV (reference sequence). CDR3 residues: CASSLGIWKGGTEAFF. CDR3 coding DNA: TGTGCCAGCAGTTTAGGCATTTGGAAGGGTGGCACTGAAGCTTTCTTT.

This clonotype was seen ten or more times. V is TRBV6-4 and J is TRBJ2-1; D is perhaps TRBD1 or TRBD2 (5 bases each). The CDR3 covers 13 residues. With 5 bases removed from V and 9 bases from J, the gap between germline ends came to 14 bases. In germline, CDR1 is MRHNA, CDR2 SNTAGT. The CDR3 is CASSYNSRGEQFF. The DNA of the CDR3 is TGTGCCAGCAGTTATAACTCGAGGGGTGAGCAGTTCTTC.

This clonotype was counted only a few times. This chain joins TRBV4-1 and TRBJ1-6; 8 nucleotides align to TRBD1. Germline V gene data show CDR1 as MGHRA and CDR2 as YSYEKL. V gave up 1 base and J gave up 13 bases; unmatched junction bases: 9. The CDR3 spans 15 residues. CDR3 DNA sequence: TGCGCCAGCAGCCAAGGGGACAGGAGGTATTACCCCCTCCACTTT. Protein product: CASSQGDRRYYPLHF.

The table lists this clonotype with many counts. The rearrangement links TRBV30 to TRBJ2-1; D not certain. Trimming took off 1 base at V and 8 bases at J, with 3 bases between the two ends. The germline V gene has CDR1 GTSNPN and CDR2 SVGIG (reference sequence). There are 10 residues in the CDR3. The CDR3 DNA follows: TGTGCCTGGAGTGCCCATGAGCAGTTCTTC. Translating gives CAWSAHEQFF. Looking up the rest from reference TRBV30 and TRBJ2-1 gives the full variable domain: SQTIHQWPATLVQPVGSPLSLECTVEGTSNPNLYWYRQAAGRGLQLLFYSVGIGQISSEVPQNLSASRPQDRQFILSSKKLLLSDSGFYLCAWSAHEQFFGPGTRLTVL.

CDR3 protein: CSASIGEGTEAFF. The CDR3 nucleotides read TGCAGTGCTAGTATCGGGGAGGGGACTGAAGCTTTCTTT. This chain connects TRBV20-1 to TRBJ1-1, with D maybe TRBD1 (5 bases). The germline V and J ends were trimmed by 3 bases and 5 bases, with 13 bases remaining between them. CDR3 length equals 13 residues. CDR1 DFQATT and CDR2 SNEGSKA come from the germline V gene (reference sequence).

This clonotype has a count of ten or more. The CDR3 protein is CASSFQLYSGNTIYF. For the CDR3, the DNA is TGTGCCAGCAGTTTTCAGCTTTATTCTGGAAACACCATATATTTT. J is TRBJ1-3 and V is TRBV28; D not resolved. V was clipped by 3 bases and J by 1 base, with 10 bases between them. Germline CDR1 is MDHEN and CDR2 is SYDVKM. CDR3 length: 15 amino acids. Together with reference TRBV28 and TRBJ1-3, the CDR3 gives the full variable domain: DVKVTQSSRYLVKRTGEKVFLECVQDMDHENMFWYRQDPGLGLRLIYFSYDVKMKEKGDIPEGYSVSREKKERFSLILESASTNQTSMYLCASSFQLYSGNTIYFGEGSWLTVV.

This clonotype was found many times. CDR3 DNA: TGTGCCTGGGCGGAATACACTCCAGCGAGTGAAGCTTTCTTT. Its protein is CAWAEYTPASEAFF. This chain connects TRBV30 to TRBJ1-1; D not certain. Trimming took off 5 bases at V and 7 bases at J, with 20 bases between the two ends. In germline, CDR1 is GTSNPN, CDR2 SVGIG (reference sequence). CDR3 size: 14 residues.

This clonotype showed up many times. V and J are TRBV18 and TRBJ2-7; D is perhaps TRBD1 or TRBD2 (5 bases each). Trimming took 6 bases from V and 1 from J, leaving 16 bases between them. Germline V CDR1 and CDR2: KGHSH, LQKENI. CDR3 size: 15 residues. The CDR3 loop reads CASSPNGGWSYEQYF. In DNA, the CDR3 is TGTGCCAGCTCGCCAAATGGGGGTTGGTCCTACGAGCAGTACTTC. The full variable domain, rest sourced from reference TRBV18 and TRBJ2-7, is NAGVMQNPRHLVRRRGQEARLRCSPMKGHSHVYWYRQLPEEGLKFMVYLQKENIIDESGMPKERFSAEFPKEGPSILRIQQVVRGDSAAYFCASSPNGGWSYEQYFGPGTRLTVT.

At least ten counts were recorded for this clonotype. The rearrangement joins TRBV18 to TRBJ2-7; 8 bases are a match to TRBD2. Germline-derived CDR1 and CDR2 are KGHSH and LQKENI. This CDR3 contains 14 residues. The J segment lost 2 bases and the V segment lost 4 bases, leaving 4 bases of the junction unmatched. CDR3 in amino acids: CASSRRGETYEQYF. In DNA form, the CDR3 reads TGTGCCAGCTCACGGCGGGGGGAAACCTACGAGCAGTACTTC.

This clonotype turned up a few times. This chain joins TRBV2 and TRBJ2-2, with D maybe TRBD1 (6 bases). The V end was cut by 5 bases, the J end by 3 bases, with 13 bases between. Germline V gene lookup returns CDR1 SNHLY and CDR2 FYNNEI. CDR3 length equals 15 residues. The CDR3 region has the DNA TGTGCCAGCAGTTTGGGGGCTACTTACACCGGGGAGCTGTTTTTT. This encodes CASSLGATYTGELFF.

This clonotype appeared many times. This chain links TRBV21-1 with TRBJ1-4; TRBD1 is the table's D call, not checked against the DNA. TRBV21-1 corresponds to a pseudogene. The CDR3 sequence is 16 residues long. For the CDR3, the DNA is TGTGCCAGACGGAAGACAGGCCGAGCAACTAATGAAAAACTGTTTTTT. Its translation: CARRKTGRATNEKLFF.

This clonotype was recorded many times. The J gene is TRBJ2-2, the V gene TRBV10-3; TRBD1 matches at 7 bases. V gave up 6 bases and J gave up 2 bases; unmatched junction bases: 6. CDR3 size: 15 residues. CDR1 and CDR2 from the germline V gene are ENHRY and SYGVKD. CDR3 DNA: TGTGCCATCAGGGCAGGGACAGTAAACACCGGGGAGCTGTTTTTT. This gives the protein CAIRAGTVNTGELFF.